A single sample is the source of the 30 T cell receptor beta chains below, sequenced in a study of T cells in Graves' hyperthyroidism and ophthalmopathy. The CDR3 regions of TCR beta were amplified from RNA transcripts. TCR CDR3 underwent first-round RT-PCR with the HTBI primer set. In TCRdb, the multiplex PCR reads were re-called with MiXCR into one record per CDR3 protein. The sample shows fewer than 700,000 distinct CDR3 sequences, about a sixth of them seen only once. Sample: blood. All receptors come from a woman in her thirties with Graves' hyperthyroidism.

This clonotype was recorded only once. The rearrangement links TRBV20-1 to TRBJ1-2; possibly TRBD1 for D (5 bases). This CDR3 contains 14 residues. Trimming cost V 5 bases and J 4 bases, with 17 bases left between them. Looked up from germline, CDR1 is DFQATT and CDR2 is SNEGSKA (reference sequence). The CDR3 nucleotides read TGCAGTGCTGATGTCGGGGGAGAGGGCTATGGCTACACCTTC. Translated, it gives CSADVGGEGYGYTF.

The chain links TRBV30 to TRBJ2-4, with D perhaps TRBD1 (6 bases). Germline lookup yields CDR1 GTSNPN and CDR2 SVGIG (reference sequence). The CDR3 runs 14 residues. V was clipped by 3 bases and J by 3 bases, with 12 bases between them. CDR3 in amino acids: CAWRAQGGKNIQYF. The CDR3 DNA is TGTGCCTGGAGAGCCCAAGGGGGCAAAAACATTCAGTACTTC.

Of note for this clonotype: A much larger clone lies one base from this, so it may be a read error. The chain carries TRBV29-1 and TRBJ1-1; 7 bases are shared with TRBD1. Germline V lookup: CDR1 SQVTM, CDR2 ANQGSEA. The CDR3 consists of 12 residues. V shed 7 bases and J 3 bases; nucleotides not matched to a gene: 5. DNA for the CDR3: TGCAGCGCTGACAGGGCTGACACTGAAGCTTTCTTT. Protein sequence: CSADRADTEAFF.

This clonotype was seen ten or more times. The gene calls are TRBV5-4 and TRBJ1-2, with a possible D match to TRBD1 (6 bases). Trimming stripped 3 bases from V and 6 bases from J, with 15 bases between. The CDR3 sequence is 14 residues long. Germline V lookup: CDR1 SGHNT, CDR2 YYREEE (reference sequence). The DNA for the CDR3 is TGTGCCAGCAGCTCTGAAGGGGGGAGCAATGGCTACACCTTC. This sequence encodes CASSSEGGSNGYTF.

This clonotype was picked up many times. The rearrangement uses TRBV27 and TRBJ2-1, with a weak D call TRBD2 (5 bases). Germline CDR1 reads MNHEY; CDR2 reads SMNVEV (reference sequence). Deletions cut 1 base from V and 12 bases from J, with 13 bases between. This CDR3 has 13 amino acids. This CDR3 is CASSLYRNGGQFF. The CDR3 nucleotides are TGTGCCAGCAGTTTATACCGTAACGGAGGGCAGTTCTTC.

This clonotype has a single count. This chain links TRBV27 with TRBJ2-7; the match to TRBD1 covers 9 bases. Germline loops: CDR1 MNHEY, CDR2 SMNVEV (reference sequence). The CDR3 consists of 16 residues. J gave up 7 bases and V 2 bases, and 12 bases lay outside the gene matches. CDR3 in DNA: TGTGCCAGCAGTTTAATGCCGACAGGGGGATCTAATGAGCAGTACTTC. Translation gives CASSLMPTGGSNEQYF.

This sequence joins TRBV11-3 and TRBJ2-7, with 11 bases matching TRBD1. This CDR3 contains 14 residues. Germline CDR1 is SGHNT and CDR2 is YENEEA. The junction had 7 bases not matched to a gene; V was cut back by 6 bases and J by 6 bases. The CDR3 bases are TGTGCCAGCAGTGCGGGGACAGGGGGGATCGAGCAGTACTTC. Translation gives CASSAGTGGIEQYF.

This chain joins TRBV9 and TRBJ2-1; TRBD2 matches at 10 bases. Trimming cost V 3 bases and J 6 bases; bases outside gene matches: 12. Per germline, CDR1 SGDLS and CDR2 YYNGEE. This CDR3 comprises 17 residues. The CDR3 loop is CASSAARTSGPINEQFF. CDR3 DNA: TGTGCCAGCAGCGCCGCCCGGACTAGCGGCCCGATCAATGAGCAGTTCTTC.

This clonotype was observed a few times. This may stem from a read error, because a much larger clone lies one nucleotide away. The chain employs TRBV2 and TRBJ2-7; TRBD2 agrees at 8 bases. This CDR3 spans 12 amino acids. Germline CDR1 reads SNHLY; CDR2 reads FYNNEI. CDR3 residues: CASKREFYEQHF. Here the CDR3 DNA reads TGTGCCAGCAAGCGGGAGTTCTACGAGCAGCACTTC. The variable domain in full, with the rest retrieved from reference TRBV2 and TRBJ2-7, is EPEVTQTPSHQVTQMGQEVILRCVPISNHLYFYWYRQILGQKVEFLVSFYNNEISEKSEIFDDQFSVERPDGSNFTLKIRSTKLEDSAMYFCASKREFYEQHFGPGTRLTVT.

J is TRBJ2-3 and V is TRBV28; the match to TRBD1 covers 7 bases. Germline lookup yields CDR1 MDHEN and CDR2 SYDVKM. CDR3 length: 16 residues. V trimming: 8 bases; J trimming: 3 bases; junction bases outside the gene matches: 14. The DNA of the CDR3 is TGTGCCAGCCGACAGGGCCTTGTGTACTTTACAGATACGCAGTATTTT. It codes for CASRQGLVYFTDTQYF.

This chain uses TRBV20-1 with TRBJ1-2; tentative D call: TRBD1 (5 bases). Germline V gene lookup returns CDR1 DFQATT and CDR2 SNEGSKA (reference sequence). The V end lost 4 bases, the J end lost 3 bases, and 9 bases lay between the germline ends. The CDR3 extends over 12 amino acids. CDR3: CSATGWDYGYTF. In DNA, the CDR3 is TGCAGTGCTACAGGGTGGGACTATGGCTACACCTTC.

This clonotype has a handful of counts. V usage is TRBV11-2 and J usage is TRBJ2-2; 9 nucleotides agree with TRBD2. The V gene end was trimmed by 5 bases and the J gene end by 5 bases; junction bases not matched to a gene: 6. Germline V gene lookup returns CDR1 SGHAT and CDR2 FQNNGV. CDR3 length equals 15 residues. The CDR3 coding sequence is TGTGCCAGCAGCCGAATAGCGGGAGAGACCGGGGAGCTGTTTTTT. Translated: CASSRIAGETGELFF.

This clonotype was counted ten times or more. The genes are TRBV28 and TRBJ2-1; 8 bases match TRBD1. V shed 6 bases, J shed 9 bases, and the junction held 7 bases outside the gene matches. This CDR3 region has 13 residues. The V gene's germline CDR1 is MDHEN and CDR2 SYDVKM. As DNA, the CDR3 is TGTGCCAGCAGACCCGACAGGGGAGGTGAGCAGTTCTTC. This encodes CASRPDRGGEQFF. The full variable domain, with the rest looked up from reference TRBV28 and TRBJ2-1, is DVKVTQSSRYLVKRTGEKVFLECVQDMDHENMFWYRQDPGLGLRLIYFSYDVKMKEKGDIPEGYSVSREKKERFSLILESASTNQTSMYLCASRPDRGGEQFFGPGTRLTVL.

This clonotype has ten or more counts. The chain combines TRBV28 with TRBJ1-1, with D perhaps matching TRBD1 (6 bases). Looked up from germline, CDR1 is MDHEN and CDR2 is SYDVKM. The germline V and J ends were trimmed by 7 bases and 4 bases, with 19 bases remaining between them. CDR3 length equals 15 residues. CDR3 region: CASNTPSTGSTEAFF. Here the CDR3 DNA reads TGTGCCAGCAACACTCCCTCGACAGGTTCCACTGAAGCTTTCTTT.

The V gene is TRBV6-5, the J gene TRBJ1-5; TRBD1 is a possible D gene (6 bases). V lost 5 bases and J lost 13, with 18 bases in between. Germline CDR1 and CDR2: MNHEY and SVGAGI. CDR3 length: 13 amino acids. CDR3: CASSNRVYTPQHF. For the CDR3, the DNA is TGTGCCAGCAGTAACAGGGTATATACGCCACAGCATTTT.

Only a few counts were recorded for this clonotype. V usage is TRBV11-1 and J usage is TRBJ2-1, with D hard to call. In germline, CDR1 is SGHAT, CDR2 FQDESV (reference sequence). The V end was cut by 1 base, the J end by 3 bases, with 10 bases between. The CDR3 has 15 amino acids. The CDR3, as DNA: TGTGCCAGCAGCTTAGAGGCCAGCTACTACAATGAGCAGTTCTTC. Its translation: CASSLEASYYNEQFF. Using reference TRBV11-1 and TRBJ2-1 for the parts outside the CDR3, the full variable domain is EAEVAQSPRYKITEKSQAVAFWCDPISGHATLYWYRQILGQGPELLVQFQDESVVDDSQLPKDRFSAERLKGVDSTLKIQPAELGDSAMYLCASSLEASYYNEQFFGPGTRLTVL.

The chain employs TRBV12-3 or TRBV12-4 and TRBJ2-2; 8 bases agree with TRBD2. With V trimmed by 5 bases and J by 6 bases, 5 bases remained unmatched. The CDR3 has 14 residues. The CDR3 loop is CASSPREDAGELFF. Here the CDR3 DNA reads TGTGCCAGCAGTCCGCGGGAGGATGCCGGGGAGCTGTTTTTT.

The table lists this clonotype with a few counts. The V gene is TRBV12-3 or TRBV12-4, the J gene TRBJ2-7; D gene ambiguous. This CDR3 comprises 13 residues. Trimming removed 6 bases at V and 7 bases at J, with 16 bases between. The CDR3 is CASSCPGGSEQYF. The CDR3 DNA sequence: TGTGCCAGCAGCTGCCCCGGCGGTTCGGAGCAGTACTTC.

At least ten counts were recorded for this clonotype. The V gene is TRBV11-3, the J gene TRBJ1-1; D gene ambiguous. V was trimmed by 2 bases and J by 3 bases, leaving 10 bases between them. Looked up from germline, CDR1 is SGHNT and CDR2 is YENEEA. CDR3 length: 14 residues. This CDR3 reads CASSLKGWDTEAFF. The CDR3 DNA sequence: TGTGCCAGCAGCTTAAAGGGTTGGGACACTGAAGCTTTCTTT.

The V call is TRBV19, the J call TRBJ2-1, with D possibly TRBD1 on 5 matching bases. CDR3 length: 15 residues. The germline V gene has CDR1 LNHDA and CDR2 SQIVND (reference sequence). Trimming stripped 5 bases from V and 3 bases from J, with 14 bases between. DNA of the CDR3: TGTGCCAGTAGTGCCGGACAAATCGACTACAATGAGCAGTTCTTC. This gives the protein CASSAGQIDYNEQFF. Full variable domain (missing parts from reference TRBV19 and TRBJ2-1): DGGITQSPKYLFRKEGQNVTLSCEQNLNHDAMYWYRQDPGQGLRLIYYSQIVNDFQKGDIAEGYSVSREKKESFPLTVTSAQKNPTAFYLCASSAGQIDYNEQFFGPGTRLTVL.

This clonotype was picked up one time. Here the CDR3 reads CASSQLAGTTHEQYF. The CDR3 region has the DNA TGCGCCAGCAGCCAGCTAGCGGGGACTACCCACGAGCAGTACTTC. The chain combines TRBV4-3 with TRBJ2-7; 9 bases are shared with TRBD2. The CDR3 is 15 residues long. Germline values: CDR1 LGHNA, CDR2 YSLEER. Trimming cost V 3 bases and J 5 bases; bases outside gene matches: 8.

This chain links TRBV2 with TRBJ1-5; TRBD1 is a possible D gene (6 bases). Trimming took 6 bases from V and 4 from J, leaving 16 bases between them. Germline V gene lookup returns CDR1 SNHLY and CDR2 FYNNEI. The CDR3 length is 15 residues. DNA for the CDR3: TGTGCCAGCAGAGGGGAGGGGAGGGGGAATCAGCCCCAGCATTTT. As protein: CASRGEGRGNQPQHF. Looking up the rest from reference TRBV2 and TRBJ1-5 gives the full variable domain: EPEVTQTPSHQVTQMGQEVILRCVPISNHLYFYWYRQILGQKVEFLVSFYNNEISEKSEIFDDQFSVERPDGSNFTLKIRSTKLEDSAMYFCASRGEGRGNQPQHFGDGTRLSIL.

This clonotype was found many times. The gene calls are TRBV3-1 and TRBJ2-3; TRBD2 is a possible D gene (6 bases). The CDR3 has 15 residues. Between the trimmed V and J ends, which lost 0 bases and 5 bases, there was a span of 12 bases. Germline CDR1 is LGHDT and CDR2 is YNNKEL (reference sequence). CDR3 DNA: TGTGCCAGCAGCCAAGACCGTGGGGGGAAAGATACGCAGTATTTT. This codes for CASSQDRGGKDTQYF.

Worth noting for this clonotype: One end of the junction fails to match germline, which may point to a read error. This chain joins TRBV3-1 and TRBJ1-1; a possible D gene is TRBD1 (6 bases). The germline CDR1 and CDR2 sequences are LGHDT and YNNKEL (reference sequence). This CDR3 has 16 residues. The CDR3 coding sequence is TGTGCCAGCAGCCAAGAAGGGGGGATACAGAACACTGAAGTTTTCTTT. This sequence encodes CASSQEGGIQNTEVFF.

This clonotype came up many times. The chain couples TRBV20-1 to TRBJ2-1; weak D call: TRBD2 (5 bases). V was shortened by 3 bases and J by 8 bases, with 11 bases between the two germline ends. Germline V gives CDR1 DFQATT, CDR2 SNEGSKA (reference sequence). The CDR3 totals 12 residues. CDR3 protein: CSARDLGYEQFF. CDR3 nucleotides: TGCAGTGCTAGGGACTTAGGGTATGAGCAGTTCTTC.

This clonotype has just a few counts. The J gene is TRBJ1-5, the V gene TRBV6-2 or TRBV6-3; D might be TRBD1 (5 bases). V shed 2 bases and J shed 6 bases, with 14 bases lying between them. CDR3 length: 15 amino acids. Germline V gene data show CDR1 as MNHEY and CDR2 as SVGEGT. CDR3 DNA: TGTGCCAGCAGTTACCGCGGGGGTGAGATTCAGCCCCAGCATTTT. Protein product: CASSYRGGEIQPQHF.

There are many counts of this clonotype. The rearrangement uses TRBV12-3 or TRBV12-4 and TRBJ2-7, with 7 bases matching TRBD2. V lost 3 bases to trimming and J lost 5 bases; unmatched junction nucleotides: 7. The CDR3 contains 14 residues. DNA for the CDR3: TGTGCCAGCAGTTTGGGCGGGAGTAGAAACGAGCAGTACTTC. Its protein product is CASSLGGSRNEQYF.

The chain uses TRBV30 and TRBJ2-2, with TRBD2 as a possible D gene (5 bases). The germline V and J ends were trimmed by 2 bases and 3 bases, with 7 bases remaining between them. Per germline, CDR1 GTSNPN and CDR2 SVGIG (reference sequence). The CDR3 is 13 amino acids. This chain's CDR3 is CAWSRGDTGELFF. The CDR3 bases are TGTGCCTGGAGTCGGGGAGACACCGGGGAGCTGTTTTTT.

This clonotype was picked up many times. J is TRBJ2-5 and V is TRBV6-2 or TRBV6-3; 7 nucleotides match TRBD2. Germline V gives CDR1 MNHEY, CDR2 SVGEGT. Unmatched junction bases numbered 5, after V lost 2 bases and J lost 5 bases. CDR3 length: 14 amino acids. The CDR3 DNA is TGTGCCAGCAGTTACGGCGGGAGTCAGGAGACCCAGTACTTC. This encodes CASSYGGSQETQYF.

The V gene is TRBV2, the J gene TRBJ2-5; the D gene is possibly TRBD2 (5 bases). Germline V gene lookup returns CDR1 SNHLY and CDR2 FYNNEI. Deletions cut 1 base from V and 3 bases from J, with 9 bases between. The length of the CDR3 is 14 residues. For the CDR3, the DNA is TGTGCCAGCAGTGAAGGGAGGCTGAAAGAGACCCAGTACTTC. This sequence encodes CASSEGRLKETQYF.